The next 20 T cell receptor beta chains were all read from a single sample in a study of a mutant IDH1 vaccine in newly diagnosed glioma. Specified time point: week 11, during vaccination. Every single dose of the vaccine, 300 ug of mutant IDH1 20-mer peptide, came with topical imiquimod. This table comes from immunoSEQ multiplex PCR, and its TCRdb copy is limited to in-frame clones, with some not included. The sample holds about 64,000 clones, about 88% seen once. The antigens for these receptors are not known. The specimen comprised PBMCs, sampled from a glioma patient whose treatment included an IDH1 peptide vaccine. The receptors were gathered from a woman aged 50 to 65 with glioma.

The chain couples TRBV14 to TRBJ2-7, with D hard to call. Trimming removed 4 bases at V and 0 bases at J, with 10 bases between. Looked up from germline, CDR1 is SGHDN and CDR2 is FVKESK. The CDR3 consists of 14 residues. In DNA form, the CDR3 reads TGTGCCAGCAGCCCCTCATTTAACTCCTACGAGCAGTACTTC. Translating gives CASSPSFNSYEQYF.

This sequence joins TRBV6-5 and TRBJ1-4; D unresolved. Germline CDR1 MNHEY, CDR2 SVGAGI. This CDR3 contains 15 residues. Trimming pared 6 bases from V and 0 bases from J, leaving 11 bases between. CDR3 DNA sequence: TGTGCCAGCAGAAAACGGGCGGCAACTAATGAAAAACTGTTTTTT. This codes for CASRKRAATNEKLFF.

The V gene is TRBV29-1, the J gene TRBJ2-1, with a tentative D call TRBD1 (5 bases). This CDR3 is built from 11 residues. Germline V CDR1 and CDR2: SQVTM, ANQGSEA. V was shortened by 7 bases and J by 4 bases, with 8 bases between the two germline ends. CDR3 sequence: CSGDSYNEQFF. The CDR3 DNA follows: TGCAGCGGTGACAGTTACAATGAGCAGTTCTTC.

V is TRBV6-1 and J is TRBJ1-5; 7 bases align to TRBD1. CDR1 and CDR2 (germline): MNHNS, SASEGT. V dropped 7 bases and J dropped 4; count of bases not matched to a gene: 10. This CDR3 is 15 amino acids long. As DNA, the CDR3 is TGTGCCAGCAAATTGACAGGGTACACAAATCAGCCCCAGCATTTT. It codes for CASKLTGYTNQPQHF.

CDR3 DNA: TGTGCCAGCAGCGGACTTGAGGGGAGGGGATGGGAGACCCAGTACTTC. It encodes CASSGLEGRGWETQYF. The chain combines TRBV11-3 with TRBJ2-5; 7 bases agree with TRBD2. Unmatched junction bases numbered 14, after V lost 5 bases and J lost 5 bases. Germline V lookup: CDR1 SGHNT, CDR2 YENEEA. This CDR3 spans 16 amino acids.

V gene TRBV28 combines with J gene TRBJ1-5; D unresolved. V was cut by 3 bases and J by 4 bases, with 10 bases left in between. The CDR3 runs to 14 residues. CDR1 and CDR2 from the germline V gene are MDHEN and SYDVKM. This CDR3 is CASSFVQENQPQHF. In DNA, the CDR3 is TGTGCCAGCAGTTTTGTCCAGGAGAATCAGCCCCAGCATTTT. Based on the CDR3 plus reference TRBV28 and TRBJ1-5, the full variable domain is DVKVTQSSRYLVKRTGEKVFLECVQDMDHENMFWYRQDPGLGLRLIYFSYDVKMKEKGDIPEGYSVSREKKERFSLILESASTNQTSMYLCASSFVQENQPQHFGDGTRLSIL.

V is TRBV9 and J is TRBJ2-3; maybe TRBD2 (5 bases). Germline values: CDR1 SGDLS, CDR2 YYNGEE. This CDR3 region has 16 residues. Trimming shortened V by 0 bases and J by 2 bases, and 13 bases separated the two germline ends. The CDR3 DNA follows: TGTGCCAGCAGCGTAGGAGGGAATCCCTCCACAGATACGCAGTATTTT. It encodes CASSVGGNPSTDTQYF.

The chain combines TRBV7-3 with TRBJ1-2; TRBD1 is a possible D gene (5 bases). The V and J ends lost 5 bases and 0 bases respectively, with 13 bases between them. Per the germline V gene, CDR1 is SGHTA and CDR2 is FQGTGA. There are 15 residues in the CDR3. DNA of the CDR3: TGTGCCAGCAGCATCCAAGGGGTCTCTAACTATGGCTACACCTTC. Protein product: CASSIQGVSNYGYTF.

The chain couples TRBV19 to TRBJ1-5, with D possibly TRBD1 on 5 matching bases. Trimming stripped 4 bases from V and 3 bases from J, with 13 bases between. Germline values: CDR1 LNHDA, CDR2 SQIVND (reference sequence). The CDR3 extends over 15 amino acids. The CDR3 DNA sequence: TGTGCCAGTAGTACCGGGACTCCACACAATCAGCCCCAGCATTTT. Protein product: CASSTGTPHNQPQHF.

As concerns this clone: Distinct nucleotide sequences in the sample also encode this CDR3. CDR3 sequence reads: CASSIGRNTEAFF. The CDR3 region has the DNA TGTGCCAGTAGTATCGGGAGAAACACTGAAGCTTTCTTT. This chain joins TRBV19 and TRBJ1-1; D is unresolved. This CDR3 is built from 13 residues. In germline, CDR1 is LNHDA, CDR2 SQIVND (reference sequence). V dropped 3 bases and J dropped 2 bases, with 7 bases sitting between them.

This sequence joins TRBV5-4 and TRBJ2-7, with 9 bases matching TRBD1. CDR1 is SGHNT and CDR2 is YYREEE in the germline V gene (reference sequence). After removal of 4 bases from V and 4 bases from J, the junction contained 12 bases not matched to a gene. The CDR3 runs to 16 residues. CDR3 DNA sequence: TGTGCCAGCAGCGGCTACGGGACAGGGAGACATTACGAGCAGTACTTC. Encoded protein: CASSGYGTGRHYEQYF.

This chain uses TRBV2 with TRBJ2-2, with unresolved D. Trimming cost V 3 bases and J 5 bases, with 7 bases left between them. This CDR3 comprises 13 residues. CDR1 is SNHLY, CDR2 FYNNEI, per germline. The CDR3 DNA is TGTGCCAGCAGTGAGCACGAAACCGGGGAGCTGTTTTTT. Translation: CASSEHETGELFF.

The chain uses TRBV7-8 and TRBJ2-5, with D perhaps TRBD1 or TRBD2 (5 bases each). The CDR3 is 14 amino acids. Between the trimmed V and J ends, which lost 5 bases and 3 bases, there was a span of 13 bases. Germline CDR1 SGHVS, CDR2 FQNEAQ. CDR3 amino acids: CASSPDRDEETQYF. The CDR3 DNA follows: TGTGCCAGCAGCCCGGATAGGGACGAAGAGACCCAGTACTTC.

This chain connects TRBV7-7 to TRBJ2-3, with a possible D match to TRBD2 (5 bases). Germline V CDR1 and CDR2: SSHAT, FNYEAQ (reference sequence). This CDR3 region has 15 residues. The V end was cut by 1 base, the J end by 2 bases, with 10 bases between. The CDR3 sequence is CASSLDGSNTDTQYF. The CDR3 nucleotides read TGTGCCAGCAGCTTAGATGGGAGTAACACAGATACGCAGTATTTT.

The CDR3 coding sequence is TGCGCCAGCAGGATCAGTAGACAGGGAGGAGGCACTGAAGCTTTCTTT. This encodes CASRISRQGGGTEAFF. The chain is built from TRBV4-1 and TRBJ1-1; 7 bases match TRBD1. The CDR3 runs to 16 residues. Germline V gene lookup returns CDR1 MGHRA and CDR2 YSYEKL. The V segment lost 6 bases and the J segment 4 bases; nucleotides outside the gene matches: 14.

The chain couples TRBV28 to TRBJ1-2; D call uncertain. V shed 3 bases and J shed 8 bases, with 19 bases lying between them. The CDR3 sequence is 15 residues long. Germline CDR1 is MDHEN and CDR2 is SYDVKM. CDR3 sequence: CASSFSRAHLGGYTF. The CDR3 nucleotides are TGTGCCAGCAGTTTCTCTAGGGCCCATTTGGGAGGCTACACCTTC.

The chain uses TRBV5-1 and TRBJ2-7, with D tentatively TRBD1 (5 bases). V shed 3 bases and J shed 1 base, with 8 bases lying between them. The CDR3 has 13 amino acids. Germline lookup yields CDR1 SGHRS and CDR2 YFSETQ. DNA of the CDR3: TGCGCCAGCAGCTATGACAGATCCTACGAGCAGTACTTC. It codes for CASSYDRSYEQYF.

The rearrangement links TRBV18 to TRBJ2-7, with a tentative D call TRBD1 (5 bases). Germline V CDR1 and CDR2: KGHSH, LQKENI. V was cut by 6 bases and J by 5 bases, with 14 bases left in between. The CDR3 consists of 13 residues. The CDR3 sequence is CASSQGVENEQYF. As DNA, the CDR3 is TGTGCCAGCTCTCAAGGGGTGGAAAACGAGCAGTACTTC.

In this sample, this clone turned up a few times. The rearrangement uses TRBV9 and TRBJ1-1, with TRBD1 as a possible D gene (6 bases). The V gene's germline CDR1 is SGDLS and CDR2 YYNGEE. The CDR3 consists of 16 residues. V shed 3 bases and J shed 6 bases, with 21 bases lying between them. CDR3 protein: CASSAPTGQSIAEAFF. Here the CDR3 DNA reads TGTGCCAGCAGCGCTCCAACGGGACAAAGCATCGCTGAAGCTTTCTTT.

This chain joins TRBV25-1 and TRBJ2-7; TRBD1 aligns across 7 bases. Germline CDR1 and CDR2: MGHDK and SYGVNS. This CDR3 has 15 residues. The V segment lost 8 bases and the J segment 3 bases; nucleotides outside the gene matches: 13. This CDR3 reads CASSPRQGAVYEQYF. The DNA of the CDR3 is TGTGCCAGCTCCCCTCGACAGGGTGCCGTCTACGAGCAGTACTTC.